The rows below give T cell receptor beta chains drawn from one sample of a study of shared clonotypes between healthy human individuals. Sequencing was performed with immunoSEQ multiplex PCR; in TCRdb, only in-frame clones are kept and a portion is missing. The sample lists some 900,000 clones, approximately 80% occurring once. Sequences were obtained from memory CD4+ T cells sorted from blood. The origin of the receptors is a man aged 18 to 30 in good health. CDR3s include the opening cysteine and the closing phenylalanine or tryptophan. Each record gives: clone size, D gene, J gene, CDR3 length, V gene, CDR3 protein, CDR3 DNA. A D gene is named only where the DNA matches it firmly. Size is omitted from some rows. Given values are once, few, many or a class for expanded clones.

clone_size: -
d_call: TRBD1
j_call: TRBJ2-7
cdr3_length: 15
v_call: TRBV7-9
cdr3_aa: CASSSSDRGGYEQYF
cdr3_nt: TGTGCCAGCAGCTCATCGGACAGGGGGGGTTACGAGCAGTACTTC

clone_size: -
d_call: TRBD1
j_call: TRBJ2-7
cdr3_length: 15
v_call: TRBV6-5
cdr3_aa: CASSYSWTGEYEQYF
cdr3_nt: TGTGCCAGCAGTTACTCTTGGACAGGGGAATACGAGCAGTACTTC

clone_size: many
d_call: -
j_call: TRBJ2-1
cdr3_length: 13
v_call: TRBV6-6
cdr3_aa: CASTRDSYNEQFF
cdr3_nt: TGTGCCAGCACCCGGGACTCCTACAATGAGCAGTTCTTC

clone_size: -
d_call: -
j_call: TRBJ2-2
cdr3_length: 13
v_call: TRBV30
cdr3_aa: CAWIPPNTGELFF
cdr3_nt: TGTGCCTGGATTCCCCCGAACACCGGGGAGCTGTTTTTT

clone_size: -
d_call: TRBD2
j_call: TRBJ2-5
cdr3_length: 17
v_call: TRBV7-9
cdr3_aa: CASSLGLAGGAGETQYF
cdr3_nt: TGTGCCAGCAGCTTGGGACTAGCGGGAGGCGCTGGCGAGACCCAGTACTTC

clone_size: -
d_call: -
j_call: TRBJ2-7
cdr3_length: 15
v_call: TRBV5-4
cdr3_aa: CASSPWGASSYEQYF
cdr3_nt: TGTGCCAGCAGCCCCTGGGGGGCCAGCTCCTACGAGCAGTACTTC

clone_size: -
d_call: -
j_call: TRBJ2-3
cdr3_length: 15
v_call: TRBV5-1
cdr3_aa: CASSLGDRPRDTQYF
cdr3_nt: TGCGCCAGCAGCTTGGGGGACCGCCCCCGAGATACGCAGTATTTT

clone_size: -
d_call: TRBD1
j_call: TRBJ1-2
cdr3_length: 14
v_call: TRBV6-5
cdr3_aa: CASSRTGATYGYTF
cdr3_nt: TGTGCCAGCAGTAGGACAGGGGCGACCTATGGCTACACCTTC

clone_size: -
d_call: -
j_call: TRBJ2-1
cdr3_length: 17
v_call: TRBV19
cdr3_aa: CASSILGGAGTYNEQFF
cdr3_nt: TGTGCCAGTAGTATTCTCGGAGGAGCCGGAACCTACAATGAGCAGTTCTTC

clone_size: -
d_call: TRBD1
j_call: TRBJ1-2
cdr3_length: 14
v_call: TRBV29-1
cdr3_aa: CSVGQEPANYGYTF
cdr3_nt: TGCAGCGTAGGACAGGAACCAGCTAACTATGGCTACACCTTC